These 21 T cell receptor beta chains were sequenced from one sample in a study of cytomegalovirus exposure and HLA in healthy donors. The primer mix had 60 Vbeta and 13 Jbeta primers. Measured with immunoSEQ multiplex PCR; TCRdb has only the in-frame clones, and not every one. The sample holds about 120,000 clones, about three quarters seen once. The sequencing input was PBMCs. The receptors here all came from a woman between 55 and 75 years old in good health and CMV-seropositive.

The chain employs TRBV6-5 and TRBJ2-7, with 11 bases matching TRBD2. This CDR3 is built from 15 residues. Germline V gene sequence: CDR1 MNHEY, CDR2 SVGAGI. V shed 4 bases, J shed 3 bases, and the junction held 5 bases outside the gene matches. The CDR3 DNA follows: TGTGCCAGCAGTTTTCTAGCGGGAGGCGTCTACGAGCAGTACTTC. Protein: CASSFLAGGVYEQYF.

CDR3 sequence reads: CASSLEFQGKVQYF. Here the CDR3 DNA reads TGTGCCAGCAGCTTAGAGTTCCAGGGGAAGGTGCAGTACTTC. The V call is TRBV7-9, the J call TRBJ2-7; D perhaps matches TRBD1 (6 bases). This CDR3 contains 14 residues. The V and J ends lost 1 base and 9 bases respectively, with 16 bases between them. Germline CDR1 is SEHNR and CDR2 is FQNEAQ (reference sequence).

This clone was seen more than once but under ten times. J is TRBJ1-5 and V is TRBV7-2, with TRBD1 matching over 7 bases. Germline lookup yields CDR1 SGHTA and CDR2 FQGNSA. The V segment lost 4 bases and the J segment 3 bases; nucleotides outside the gene matches: 3. CDR3 length: 14 residues. The chain's CDR3 is CASSSQGLNQPQHF. The CDR3 nucleotides read TGTGCCAGCAGCTCACAGGGGCTCAATCAGCCCCAGCATTTT.

This sequence joins TRBV7-9 and TRBJ2-7; D call uncertain. The CDR3 contains 15 residues. Trimming removed 4 bases at V and 7 bases at J, with 20 bases between. Germline V gene sequence: CDR1 SEHNR, CDR2 FQNEAQ (reference sequence). The CDR3 here is CASSSNLRDMWEQYF. The CDR3 bases are TGTGCCAGCAGCTCTAACTTGCGCGATATGTGGGAGCAGTACTTC.

The gene calls are TRBV5-1 and TRBJ2-3; perhaps TRBD1 as D (6 bases). Germline V CDR1 and CDR2: SGHRS, YFSETQ. V shed 4 bases and J shed 0 bases, with 12 bases lying between them. The CDR3 consists of 15 residues. The CDR3 region is CASSTGTPSTDTQYF. For the CDR3, the DNA is TGCGCCAGCAGCACCGGGACACCTAGCACAGATACGCAGTATTTT. Together with reference TRBV5-1 and TRBJ2-3, the CDR3 gives the full variable domain: KAGVTQTPRYLIKTRGQQVTLSCSPISGHRSVSWYQQTPGQGLQFLFEYFSETQRNKGNFPGRFSGRQFSNSRSEMNVSTLELGDSALYLCASSTGTPSTDTQYFGPGTRLTVL.

This clone occurred a few times. The chain is built from TRBV5-4 and TRBJ1-2; D may be TRBD1 (5 bases). Looked up from germline, CDR1 is SGHNT and CDR2 is YYREEE (reference sequence). This CDR3 contains 14 residues. V lost 0 bases to trimming and J lost 4 bases, with 10 bases between them. CDR3 protein: CASSLEWQGYGYTF. CDR3 coding DNA: TGTGCCAGCAGCTTGGAATGGCAGGGCTATGGCTACACCTTC.

There are a few counts of this clone. The chain couples TRBV18 to TRBJ2-7; D may be TRBD1 (5 bases). The CDR3 loop spans 16 amino acids. CDR1 KGHSH and CDR2 LQKENI come from the germline V gene. V was shortened by 6 bases and J by 1 base, with 19 bases between the two germline ends. CDR3 in amino acids: CASSFPLRDRSYEQYF. In nucleotides, the CDR3 is TGTGCCAGCTCCTTTCCCCTTCGTGACAGATCCTACGAGCAGTACTTC. Full variable domain (missing parts from reference TRBV18 and TRBJ2-7): NAGVMQNPRHLVRRRGQEARLRCSPMKGHSHVYWYRQLPEEGLKFMVYLQKENIIDESGMPKERFSAEFPKEGPSILRIQQVVRGDSAAYFCASSFPLRDRSYEQYFGPGTRLTVT.

V gene TRBV19 combines with J gene TRBJ1-1, with 7 positions matching TRBD1. This CDR3 has 13 residues. J lost 0 bases, V lost 5 bases, and 0 bases had no gene match. Germline V gives CDR1 LNHDA, CDR2 SQIVND (reference sequence). In nucleotides, the CDR3 is TGTGCCAGTAGTGACAGGGTGAACACTGAAGCTTTCTTT. Protein sequence: CASSDRVNTEAFF.

The chain employs TRBV18 and TRBJ2-6, with D perhaps TRBD1 (6 bases). Trimming took 2 bases from V and 4 from J, leaving 6 bases between them. Germline V CDR1 and CDR2: KGHSH, LQKENI. This CDR3 is 14 amino acids long. This CDR3 reads CASSPGTGANVLTF. Here the CDR3 DNA reads TGTGCCAGCTCACCAGGGACAGGGGCCAACGTCCTGACTTTC.

This rearrangement joins TRBV4-2 to TRBJ2-1, with D possibly matching TRBD2 (5 bases). CDR1 is LGHNA and CDR2 is YNFKEQ in the germline V gene. The CDR3 totals 16 residues. The germline V and J ends were trimmed by 3 bases and 5 bases, with 17 bases remaining between them. The CDR3 spells CASSHDTYRDNNEQFF. DNA of the CDR3: TGTGCCAGCAGCCATGATACATACCGGGATAACAATGAGCAGTTCTTC.

The chain couples TRBV2 to TRBJ2-1, with a weak D call TRBD2 (5 bases). Per germline, CDR1 SNHLY and CDR2 FYNNEI. The CDR3 length is 14 residues. V was trimmed by 6 bases and J by 4 bases, leaving 13 bases between them. CDR3 protein: CASSLTDFYNEQFF. The CDR3 nucleotides are TGTGCCAGCAGCCTAACGGACTTTTACAATGAGCAGTTCTTC.

This sequence joins TRBV21-1 and TRBJ2-7; TRBD2 was called by the table and not checked on the DNA. TRBV21-1 is a listed pseudogene. This CDR3 is 17 amino acids long. The CDR3 region has the DNA TGTGCCAGCAGCAAAAATACCGATAGCGGGAGAATCCCCGAGCAGTACTTC. Its translation: CASSKNTDSGRIPEQYF.

This clone came up a few times. The V call is TRBV6-5, the J call TRBJ2-5, with TRBD1 matching over 7 bases. The CDR3 contains 15 residues. Germline trimming cut 6 bases from V and 2 bases from J; bases unmatched to any gene: 9. Germline V gene sequence: CDR1 MNHEY, CDR2 SVGAGI. The DNA for the CDR3 is TGTGCCAGCAGCCGTCTACAGGGGTGGCAAGAGACCCAGTACTTC. Residues: CASSRLQGWQETQYF.

The V gene is TRBV19, the J gene TRBJ2-5, with 9 bases aligning to TRBD2. This CDR3 spans 15 amino acids. In germline, CDR1 is LNHDA, CDR2 SQIVND (reference sequence). V shed 3 bases and J 9 bases; nucleotides not matched to a gene: 11. CDR3 sequence: CASSMGASGAGAQYF. DNA of the CDR3: TGTGCCAGTAGTATGGGGGCTAGCGGGGCTGGGGCCCAGTACTTC.

This chain joins TRBV2 and TRBJ1-1; the D gene is possibly TRBD1 (5 bases). Germline lookup yields CDR1 SNHLY and CDR2 FYNNEI. The CDR3 is 14 residues long. V was clipped by 4 bases and J by 5 bases, with 14 bases between them. The DNA of the CDR3 is TGTGCCAGCAGTGTGGAAGGGAAGGGGACTGAAGCTTTCTTT. The encoded protein is CASSVEGKGTEAFF.

This chain joins TRBV6-5 and TRBJ1-3, with a tentative D call TRBD1 (6 bases). The germline V gene encodes CDR1 MNHEY and CDR2 SVGAGI. Trimming removed 4 bases from V and 6 bases from J, with 19 bases in between. The CDR3 is 16 amino acids. The CDR3 protein is CASSSSRRTAENTIYF. In DNA, the CDR3 is TGTGCCAGCAGTTCTAGCCGACGGACAGCTGAAAACACCATATATTTT.

The chain has TRBV5-1 and TRBJ2-5; 8 bases match TRBD2. Losses at the gene ends were 0 bases for V and 4 bases for J; bases not matched to a gene: 5. CDR1 SGHRS and CDR2 YFSETQ come from the germline V gene. The CDR3 covers 15 residues. The CDR3 reads CASSLDGGEGETQYF. CDR3 bases: TGCGCCAGCAGCTTGGACGGGGGGGAAGGAGAGACCCAGTACTTC.

In this sample, this clone turned up a few times. This chain connects TRBV4-1 to TRBJ1-4, with D perhaps TRBD1 (6 bases). Germline-derived CDR1 and CDR2 are MGHRA and YSYEKL. The CDR3 length is 16 residues. Trimming removed 2 bases from V and 3 bases from J, with 13 bases in between. CDR3 sequence reads: CASSQLWTDPNEKLFF. The CDR3 DNA reads as TGCGCCAGCAGCCAATTATGGACAGACCCTAATGAAAAACTGTTTTTT.

The V gene is TRBV2, the J gene TRBJ1-1; D not resolved. This CDR3 has 14 amino acids. In germline, CDR1 is SNHLY, CDR2 FYNNEI. V was trimmed by 8 bases and J by 2 bases, leaving 15 bases between them. DNA of the CDR3: TGTGCCAGCCAGCGGGTAAGGAGTAACACTGAAGCTTTCTTT. Translation: CASQRVRSNTEAFF.

The chain recombines TRBV2 with TRBJ2-1; D not certain. The CDR3 runs to 11 residues. Germline lookup yields CDR1 SNHLY and CDR2 FYNNEI. V lost 5 bases and J 13 bases, leaving 12 bases between the germline ends. CDR3 in amino acids: CASSNRLVQFF. CDR3 DNA sequence: TGTGCCAGCAGTAATAGACTGGTACAGTTCTTC. Full variable domain (remainder filled in from reference TRBV2 and TRBJ2-1): EPEVTQTPSHQVTQMGQEVILRCVPISNHLYFYWYRQILGQKVEFLVSFYNNEISEKSEIFDDQFSVERPDGSNFTLKIRSTKLEDSAMYFCASSNRLVQFFGPGTRLTVL.

This clone was picked up a small number of times. This chain uses TRBV11-2 with TRBJ2-5; D gene unclear. Germline lookup yields CDR1 SGHAT and CDR2 FQNNGV. The CDR3 runs 14 residues. Between the trimmed V and J ends, which lost 5 bases and 2 bases, there was a span of 12 bases. The CDR3 nucleotides are TGTGCCAGCAGCATCTTCAGTGAACAAGAGACCCAGTACTTC. Translated, it gives CASSIFSEQETQYF.